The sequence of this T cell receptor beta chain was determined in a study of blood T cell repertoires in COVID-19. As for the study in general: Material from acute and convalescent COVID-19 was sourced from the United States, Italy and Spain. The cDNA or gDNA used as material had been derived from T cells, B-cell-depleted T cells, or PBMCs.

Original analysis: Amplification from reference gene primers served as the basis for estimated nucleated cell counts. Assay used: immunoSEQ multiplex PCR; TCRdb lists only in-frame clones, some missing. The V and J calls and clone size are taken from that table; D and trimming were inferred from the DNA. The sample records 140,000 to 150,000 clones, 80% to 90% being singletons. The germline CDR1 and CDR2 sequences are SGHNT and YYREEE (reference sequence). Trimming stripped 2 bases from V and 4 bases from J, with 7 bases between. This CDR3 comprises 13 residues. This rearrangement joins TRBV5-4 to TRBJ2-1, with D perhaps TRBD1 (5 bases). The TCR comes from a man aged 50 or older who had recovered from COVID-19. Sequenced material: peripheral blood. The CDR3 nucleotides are TGTGCCAGCAGCTTAAGACAGTACAATGAGCAGTTCTTC. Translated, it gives CASSLRQYNEQFF. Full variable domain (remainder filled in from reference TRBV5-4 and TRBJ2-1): ETGVTQSPTHLIKTRGQQVTLRCSSQSGHNTVSWYQQALGQGPQFIFQYYREEENGRGNFPPRFSGLQFPNYSSELNVNALELDDSALYLCASSLRQYNEQFFGPGTRLTVL.